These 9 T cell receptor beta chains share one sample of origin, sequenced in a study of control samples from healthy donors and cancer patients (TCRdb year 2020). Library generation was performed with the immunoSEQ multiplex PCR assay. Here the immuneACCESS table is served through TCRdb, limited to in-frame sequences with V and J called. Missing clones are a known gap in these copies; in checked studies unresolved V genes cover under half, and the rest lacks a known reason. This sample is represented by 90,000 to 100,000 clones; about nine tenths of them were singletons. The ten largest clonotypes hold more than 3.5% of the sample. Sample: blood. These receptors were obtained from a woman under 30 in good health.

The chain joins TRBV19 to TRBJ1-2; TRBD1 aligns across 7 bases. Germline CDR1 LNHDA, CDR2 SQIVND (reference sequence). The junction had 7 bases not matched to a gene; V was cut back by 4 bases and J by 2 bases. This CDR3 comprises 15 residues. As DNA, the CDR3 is TGTGCCAGTAGTACTTTAGACAGGGACAACTATGGCTACACCTTC. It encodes CASSTLDRDNYGYTF.

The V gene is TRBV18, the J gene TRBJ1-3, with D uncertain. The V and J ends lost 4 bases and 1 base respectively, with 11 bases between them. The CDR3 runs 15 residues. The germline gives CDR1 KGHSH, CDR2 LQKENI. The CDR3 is CASSLRESSGNTIYF. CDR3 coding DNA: TGTGCCAGCTCACTACGGGAGTCATCTGGAAACACCATATATTTT.

CDR3 coding DNA: TGTGCCAGCAGCGTAGCGAGTTCGGGTCCGGGAAAATACGAGCAGTACTTC. Amino acids: CASSVASSGPGKYEQYF. The V call is TRBV9, the J call TRBJ2-7; a possible D gene is TRBD2 (5 bases). The CDR3 has 17 residues. Germline CDR1 is SGDLS and CDR2 is YYNGEE. Trimming pared 0 bases from V and 4 bases from J, leaving 20 bases between.

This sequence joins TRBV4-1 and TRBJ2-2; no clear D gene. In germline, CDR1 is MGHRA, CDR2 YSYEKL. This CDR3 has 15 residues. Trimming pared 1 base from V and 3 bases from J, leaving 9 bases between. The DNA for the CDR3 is TGCGCCAGCAGCCAAGTAGGGTTGGACACCGGGGAGCTGTTTTTT. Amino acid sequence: CASSQVGLDTGELFF.

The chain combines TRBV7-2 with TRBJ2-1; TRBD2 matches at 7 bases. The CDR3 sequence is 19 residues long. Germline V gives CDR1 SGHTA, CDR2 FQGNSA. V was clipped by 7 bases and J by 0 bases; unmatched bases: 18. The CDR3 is CASTLQRGGRGNSYNEQFF. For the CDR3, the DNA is TGTGCCAGCACGCTACAGCGGGGTGGGCGGGGGAACTCCTACAATGAGCAGTTCTTC. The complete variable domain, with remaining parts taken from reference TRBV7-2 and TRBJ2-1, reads GAGVSQSPSNKVTEKGKDVELRCDPISGHTALYWYRQSLGQGLEFLIYFQGNSAPDKSGLPSDRFSAERTGGSVSTLTIQRTQQEDSAVYLCASTLQRGGRGNSYNEQFFGPGTRLTVL.

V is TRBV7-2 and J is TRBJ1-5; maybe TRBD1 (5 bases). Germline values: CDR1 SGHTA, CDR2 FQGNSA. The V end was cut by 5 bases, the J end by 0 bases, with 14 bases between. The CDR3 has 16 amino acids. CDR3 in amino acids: CASSKGRGGSNQPQHF. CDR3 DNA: TGTGCCAGCAGCAAGGGTAGGGGCGGTAGCAATCAGCCCCAGCATTTT. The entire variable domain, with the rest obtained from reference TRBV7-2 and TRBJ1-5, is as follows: GAGVSQSPSNKVTEKGKDVELRCDPISGHTALYWYRQSLGQGLEFLIYFQGNSAPDKSGLPSDRFSAERTGGSVSTLTIQRTQQEDSAVYLCASSKGRGGSNQPQHFGDGTRLSIL.

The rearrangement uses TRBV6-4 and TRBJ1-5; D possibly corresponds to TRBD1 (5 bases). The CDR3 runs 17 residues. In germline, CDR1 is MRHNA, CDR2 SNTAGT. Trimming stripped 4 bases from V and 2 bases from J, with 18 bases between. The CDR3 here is CASSARVGREGNQPQHF. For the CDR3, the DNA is TGTGCCAGCAGTGCCAGGGTAGGGAGAGAAGGCAATCAGCCCCAGCATTTT.

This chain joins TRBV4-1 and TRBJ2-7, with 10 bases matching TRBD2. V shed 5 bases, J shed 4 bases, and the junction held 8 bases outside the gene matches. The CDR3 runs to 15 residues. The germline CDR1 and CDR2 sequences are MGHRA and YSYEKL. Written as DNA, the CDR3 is TGCGCCAGCAGCTATGAAGCGGGGGGGACATACGAGCAGTACTTC. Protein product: CASSYEAGGTYEQYF.

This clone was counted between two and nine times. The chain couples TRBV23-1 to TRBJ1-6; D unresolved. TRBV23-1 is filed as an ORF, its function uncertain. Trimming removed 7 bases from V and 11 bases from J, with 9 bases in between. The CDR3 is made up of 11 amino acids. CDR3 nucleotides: TGCGCCAGCACTAGCGAACCACCCCTCCACTTT. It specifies CASTSEPPLHF.